This TCR beta chain was identified during a study of T cell repertoires in cytomegalovirus infection. Study-level background: Public TCR beta signatures marked donors with CMV infection and the matching HLA. Overall study findings and caveats: Totalled public TCR beta family frequency picked out people who carried CMV plus the relevant HLA. The ex vivo response showed dominance by HLA-C-restricted CMV-specific TCR beta clonotypes.

A word on this clonotype: Its specificity is not known.

The germline V and J ends were trimmed by 8 bases and 0 bases, with 10 bases remaining between them. Germline assignment: CDR1 MNHEY and CDR2 SMNVEV (reference sequence). The CDR3 runs 13 residues. TCRdb fed the reads into MiXCR, producing one record per CDR3 protein. Found here are 500,000 or so distinct CDR3 sequences, 16% of them singletons; the top ten hold 20% to 30%. The chain carries TRBV27 and TRBJ1-1, with a weak D call TRBD1 (5 bases). Material: CD8+ T cells from PBMCs. The sequence derives from a human donor in good health (CMV status not recorded). Some clones in this sample may be carry-over from other donors' samples. The CDR3: CASQGSMNTEAFF. The CDR3 DNA reads as TGTGCCAGCCAGGGTAGCATGAACACTGAAGCTTTCTTT.